The rows below give T cell receptor beta chains drawn from one sample of a study of graft-versus-host responses after intestinal transplantation. The assay was immunoSEQ multiplex PCR, and TCRdb's table has in-frame clones only and misses some. Of over 100,000 clones in the sample, 90% to 95% were seen once. No antigen has been identified for these receptors. The source material was unstimulated CD4+ T cells sorted from spleen or lymph node cells, sampled before intestinal transplant. The receptors come from a human donor who received an intestinal transplant. CDR3s include the opening cysteine and the closing phenylalanine or tryptophan. A D gene is named only where the DNA matches it firmly. Size is stated for part of the rows, as once, few or many counts, or as a class when the clone is expanded.

j_call: TRBJ1-1
v_call: TRBV29-1
d_call: NA
clone_size: NA
cdr3_aa: CSVGGWPKVFF
cdr3_nt: TGCAGCGTGGGGGGCTGGCCGAAAGTTTTCTTT

j_call: TRBJ2-1
v_call: TRBV9
d_call: TRBD2
clone_size: once
cdr3_aa: CASSVSTSGINEQFF
cdr3_nt: TGTGCCAGCAGCGTATCGACTAGCGGGATAAATGAGCAGTTCTTC

j_call: TRBJ2-1
v_call: TRBV27
d_call: TRBD1
clone_size: NA
cdr3_aa: CASSLLSGTVDNEQFF
cdr3_nt: TGTGCCAGCAGTTTACTTTCGGGGACAGTCGACAATGAGCAGTTCTTC

j_call: TRBJ1-2
v_call: TRBV2
d_call: NA
clone_size: once
cdr3_aa: CASRYTRGYGYTF
cdr3_nt: TGTGCCAGCAGATATACAAGGGGCTATGGCTACACCTTC

j_call: TRBJ1-1
v_call: TRBV18
d_call: NA
clone_size: NA
cdr3_aa: CASSPREDTKNTEAFF
cdr3_nt: TGTGCCAGCTCACCCAGGGAAGATACGAAGAACACTGAAGCTTTCTTT

j_call: TRBJ2-2
v_call: TRBV18
d_call: NA
clone_size: NA
cdr3_aa: CASSPNANTGELFF
cdr3_nt: TGTGCCAGCTCACCAAACGCTAACACCGGGGAGCTGTTTTTT

j_call: TRBJ1-2
v_call: TRBV30
d_call: NA
clone_size: once
cdr3_aa: CAWSDRFGDGYTF
cdr3_nt: TGTGCCTGGAGTGACCGTTTCGGGGATGGCTACACCTTC

j_call: TRBJ2-1
v_call: TRBV11-1
d_call: TRBD2
clone_size: NA
cdr3_aa: CASTQTGTSAVNEQFF
cdr3_nt: TGTGCCAGCACCCAGACCGGGACTAGCGCAGTCAATGAGCAGTTCTTC

j_call: TRBJ2-5
v_call: TRBV6-5
d_call: NA
clone_size: NA
cdr3_aa: CASSLSQQETQYF
cdr3_nt: TGTGCCAGCAGTTTAAGTCAACAAGAGACCCAGTACTTC

j_call: TRBJ2-4
v_call: TRBV18
d_call: NA
clone_size: NA
cdr3_aa: CASSPVTANEHSKNIQYF
cdr3_nt: TGTGCCAGCTCACCAGTAACGGCCAACGAGCATAGCAAAAACATTCAGTACTTC

j_call: TRBJ2-3
v_call: TRBV11-3
d_call: NA
clone_size: NA
cdr3_aa: CASSFTGSSTDTQYF
cdr3_nt: TGTGCCAGCAGCTTTACAGGGTCTAGCACAGATACGCAGTATTTT

j_call: TRBJ2-5
v_call: TRBV14
d_call: TRBD2
clone_size: NA
cdr3_aa: CASSQDWGTSVQETQYF
cdr3_nt: TGTGCCAGCAGCCAAGATTGGGGGACTAGCGTCCAAGAGACCCAGTACTTC

j_call: TRBJ2-6
v_call: TRBV15
d_call: NA
clone_size: once
cdr3_aa: CATSFLHRSGANVLTF
cdr3_nt: TGTGCCACCAGCTTTCTACATCGGTCCGGGGCCAACGTCCTGACTTTC

j_call: TRBJ2-3
v_call: TRBV18
d_call: NA
clone_size: NA
cdr3_aa: CASSGEHPTIGTQYF
cdr3_nt: TGTGCCAGCTCGGGGGAGCATCCAACCATAGGTACGCAGTATTTT

j_call: TRBJ2-3
v_call: TRBV5-1
d_call: TRBD2
clone_size: once
cdr3_aa: CASSLWVAGSDTQYF
cdr3_nt: TGCGCCAGCAGCTTATGGGTAGCGGGGTCAGATACGCAGTATTTT

j_call: TRBJ2-5
v_call: TRBV7-3
d_call: NA
clone_size: NA
cdr3_aa: CASSLFGPWGQETQYF
cdr3_nt: TGTGCCAGCAGCTTATTTGGCCCCTGGGGGCAAGAGACCCAGTACTTC

j_call: TRBJ2-7
v_call: TRBV30
d_call: TRBD2
clone_size: NA
cdr3_aa: CAWRQGLAGGGQYF
cdr3_nt: TGTGCCTGGAGGCAAGGACTAGCGGGAGGGGGGCAGTACTTC

j_call: TRBJ2-3
v_call: TRBV6-1
d_call: TRBD1
clone_size: NA
cdr3_aa: CASSESKATGGLRTDTQYF
cdr3_nt: TGTGCCAGCAGTGAATCGAAGGCAACAGGGGGGCTCCGCACAGATACGCAGTATTTT

j_call: TRBJ1-1
v_call: TRBV21-1
d_call: NA
clone_size: NA
cdr3_aa: CASSKGCRTDTTEAFF
cdr3_nt: TGTGCCAGCAGCAAAGGTTGTCGGACGGACACCACTGAAGCTTTCTTT

j_call: TRBJ1-2
v_call: TRBV6-5
d_call: NA
clone_size: NA
cdr3_aa: CASSEHRGIGYTF
cdr3_nt: TGTGCCAGCAGTGAGCACCGGGGGATCGGCTACACCTTC

j_call: TRBJ1-6
v_call: TRBV2
d_call: NA
clone_size: NA
cdr3_aa: CASSVGVAYNSPLHF
cdr3_nt: TGTGCCAGCAGTGTTGGTGTAGCCTATAATTCACCCCTCCACTTT

j_call: TRBJ1-5
v_call: TRBV7-9
d_call: NA
clone_size: NA
cdr3_aa: CASSSLGGGQPQHF
cdr3_nt: TGTGCCAGCAGCTCCTTGGGTGGGGGACAGCCCCAGCATTTT

j_call: TRBJ1-4
v_call: TRBV11-2
d_call: TRBD1
clone_size: NA
cdr3_aa: CASSPDRAGEKLFF
cdr3_nt: TGTGCCAGCAGCCCCGACAGGGCAGGGGAAAAACTGTTTTTT

j_call: TRBJ2-1
v_call: TRBV7-3
d_call: TRBD1
clone_size: NA
cdr3_aa: CASSPPGQGKNEQFF
cdr3_nt: TGTGCCAGCAGCCCACCGGGACAGGGGAAGAATGAGCAGTTCTTC

j_call: TRBJ2-1
v_call: TRBV7-9
d_call: NA
clone_size: NA
cdr3_aa: CASSLGGGDDNEQFF
cdr3_nt: TGTGCCAGCAGCTTAGGGGGGGGCGACGACAATGAGCAGTTCTTC

j_call: TRBJ2-7
v_call: TRBV7-9
d_call: TRBD1
clone_size: NA
cdr3_aa: CASSPQGALNYEQYF
cdr3_nt: TGTGCCAGCAGCCCCCAGGGGGCCCTAAACTACGAGCAGTACTTC